This T cell receptor beta chain is from a study of blood T cell repertoires in COVID-19 (dated by TCRdb to the early 2020s). Some background on the complete study: Samples covering the acute and convalescent phases of COVID-19 were provided by collaborators in the United States, Italy and Spain. The material from the prospective study consisted of cDNA or gDNA derived from T cells, B-cell-depleted T cells, or PBMCs. Subjects who had been exposed to COVID-19, were actively infected with it, or had recovered from it provided the deeply sampled blood TCRbeta repertoires that made up the dataset. The repertoires were released in a freely available public database meant as a resource for research on the immune response to SARS-CoV-2. The samples were drawn from the first 160 participants of the ongoing ImmuneRACE study and from 950 to 1,500 subjects provided by 6 global collaborators. Sample metadata almost always included a de-identified subject ID, COVID-19 status, age in years and sex. Where available, HLA class I and class II types were obtained from metadata supplied by the sample provider rather than from assay-based typing. What the research found in general, with its limitations: How much clinical and demographic metadata was included differed by source and by participant, and the metadata was provided uncurated.

The V end gives up 2 bases and the J end 2 bases, leaving 1 base in the junction not matched to a gene. CDR1 and CDR2 are read off the germline V gene as SGDLS and YYNGEE. From the cysteine up to the phenylalanine, the CDR3 has a length of 14 residues. Just CDR3 DNA is preserved here, 42 bases in frame from base 1. Comment on this clone: Its antigen remains unidentified. No base qualities exist here, and no much larger clone lies one base off it. The same CDR3 also results from other DNA sequences found in this sample.

TCRbeta CDR3 regions were amplified from genomic DNA by means of the immunoSEQ Assay, a bias-controlled multiplex PCR. Turning to the authors' computational methods: The number of nucleated cells in each sample was estimated from the amplification of reference gene primers within the assay. To quantify the absolute abundance of each unique TCRbeta CDR3 rearrangement, sequence reads were collapsed and filtered. For each sample, productive Simpson clonality was calculated by taking the square root of Simpson's diversity index across productive rearrangements. In its TCRdb copy, this immuneACCESS table keeps in-frame sequences only and misses some clones. Where compared with another copy, unresolved V genes explain less than half of these, and the others have no known cause. The V and J calls and clone size were taken over from that table, and D and trimming were inferred from the DNA. The sample table holds about 160,000 clones, of which about 93% were seen once. The ten largest clones take up about 5% of the sample.

Whole blood was collected in K2EDTA tubes by collaborating institutions according to the institutions' own protocols. For TCRbeta analysis, collaborator samples were shipped as frozen whole blood, as isolated PBMCs, or as DNA extracted from either sample type. Material for sequencing was peripheral blood. Here the chain combines TRBV9 and TRBJ2-5, and 9 junctional nucleotides match TRBD1. The receptor was derived from a woman aged 45-60 years with acute or convalescent COVID-19. The CDR3 protein sequence reads: CASSVGQGQETQYF. At the DNA level, the sequence is TGTGCCAGCAGCGTCGGACAGGGGCAAGAGACCCAGTACTTC. Reference TRBV9 and TRBJ2-5 proteins supply the regions before and after the CDR3; the full variable domain is: DSGVTQTPKHLITATGQRVTLRCSPRSGDLSVYWYQQSLDQGLQFLIQYYNGEERAKGNILERFSAQQFPDLHSELNLSSLELGDSALYFCASSVGQGQETQYFGPGTRLLVL.